This TCR beta chain is drawn from a study of blood T cell repertoires in COVID-19. Per the original data handling: Reference gene primer amplification gave estimated nucleated cell counts. Data came from immunoSEQ multiplex PCR; TCRdb stores just in-frame clones and leaves some out. The V and J calls and clone size come from that table; D and trimming were worked out from the DNA. The table includes roughly 120,000 clones, about 89% detected once. Germline CDR1 and CDR2: ENHRY and SYGVKD. The CDR3 spans 13 residues. Trimming left V 11 bases short and J 0 bases short, with 11 bases between. The sequence was collected from an older woman with acute or convalescent COVID-19. Specimen: peripheral blood. The V call is TRBV10-3, the J call TRBJ1-3; tentatively, D is TRBD1 (6 bases). The CDR3 sequence is CAALQGSGNTIYF. The CDR3 bases are TGTGCCGCGCTACAGGGCTCTGGAAACACCATATATTTT.